This T cell receptor beta chain is from a study of T cells in Graves' hyperthyroidism and ophthalmopathy. Study conclusions and caveats: Clonotypes that were expanded in thyroid above 0.001 mostly appeared in blood too.

With respect to this clonotype: Its antigen is undetermined.

Hyperthyroidism was newly diagnosed in patients aged 18 to 65 (duration under 2 months). Each 10 ml fresh peripheral blood draw supplied the PBMCs. Regions amplified from RNA transcripts were the TCR beta CDR3 regions. HTBI primers were the set used in a first-round RT-PCR of the TCR CDR3. TCRdb processed the multiplex PCR reads anew with MiXCR; each CDR3 protein has one entry. The table has around 690,000 distinct CDR3 sequences, 15% to 20% seen once. CDR1 and CDR2 from the germline V gene are SGHTA and FQGNSA. The CDR3 extends over 16 amino acids. After removal of 5 bases from V and 3 bases from J, the junction contained 12 bases not matched to a gene.

The chain recombines TRBV7-2 with TRBJ2-7, with 8 nucleotides matching TRBD2. Sequencing was carried out using blood. The clonotype originates from a man in his fifties with Graves' hyperthyroidism. The CDR3 DNA reads as TGTGCCAGCAGCCCCGACCTATCAAGCGGGAGCTACGAGCAGTACTTC. It encodes CASSPDLSSGSYEQYF.